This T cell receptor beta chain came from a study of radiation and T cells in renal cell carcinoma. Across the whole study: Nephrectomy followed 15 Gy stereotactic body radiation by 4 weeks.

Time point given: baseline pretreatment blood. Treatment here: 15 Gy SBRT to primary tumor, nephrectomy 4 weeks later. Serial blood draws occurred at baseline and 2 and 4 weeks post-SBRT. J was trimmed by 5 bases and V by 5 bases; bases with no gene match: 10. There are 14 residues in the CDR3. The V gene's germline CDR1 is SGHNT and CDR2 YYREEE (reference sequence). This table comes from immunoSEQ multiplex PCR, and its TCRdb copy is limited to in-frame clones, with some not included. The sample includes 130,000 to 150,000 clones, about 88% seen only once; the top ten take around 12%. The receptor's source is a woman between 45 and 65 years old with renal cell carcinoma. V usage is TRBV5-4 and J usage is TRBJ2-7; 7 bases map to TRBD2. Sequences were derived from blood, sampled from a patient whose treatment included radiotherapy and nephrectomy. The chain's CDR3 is CASRHALAGDEQYF. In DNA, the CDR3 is TGTGCCAGCAGACACGCTCTCGCGGGGGACGAGCAGTACTTC.